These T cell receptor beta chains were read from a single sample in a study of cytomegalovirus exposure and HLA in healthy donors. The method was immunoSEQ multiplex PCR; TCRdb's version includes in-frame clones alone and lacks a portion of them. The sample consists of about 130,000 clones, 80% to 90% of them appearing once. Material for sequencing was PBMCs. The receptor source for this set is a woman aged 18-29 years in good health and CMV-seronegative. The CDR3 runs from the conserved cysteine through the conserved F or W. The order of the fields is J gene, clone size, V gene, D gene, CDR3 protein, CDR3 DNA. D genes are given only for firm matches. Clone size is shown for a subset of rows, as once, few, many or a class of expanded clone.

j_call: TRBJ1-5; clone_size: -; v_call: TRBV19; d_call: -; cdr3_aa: CASSIGGDQPQHF; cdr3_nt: TGTGCCAGTAGTATCGGGGGAGATCAGCCCCAGCATTTT
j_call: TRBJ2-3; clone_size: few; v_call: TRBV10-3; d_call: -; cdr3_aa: CASYAGWESTDTQYF; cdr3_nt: TGTGCCTCCTACGCGGGATGGGAGAGCACAGATACGCAGTATTTT
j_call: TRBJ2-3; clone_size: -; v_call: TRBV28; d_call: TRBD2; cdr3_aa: CASNLGGLAGELDTQYF; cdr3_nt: TGTGCCAGCAACCTAGGGGGACTAGCGGGAGAGTTAGATACGCAGTATTTT
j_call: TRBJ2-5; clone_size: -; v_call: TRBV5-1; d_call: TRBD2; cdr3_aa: CASSLLGGGGVETQYF; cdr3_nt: TGCGCCAGCAGCTTGTTAGGCGGGGGAGGTGTGGAGACCCAGTACTTC
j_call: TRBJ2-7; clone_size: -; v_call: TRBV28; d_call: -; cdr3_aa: CASSRRGSSYEQYF; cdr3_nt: TGTGCCAGCAGCCGACGGGGGAGCTCCTACGAGCAGTACTTC
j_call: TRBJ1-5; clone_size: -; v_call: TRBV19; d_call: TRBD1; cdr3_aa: CASSIGQGGNQPQHF; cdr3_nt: TGTGCCAGTAGTATAGGACAGGGGGGCAATCAGCCCCAGCATTTT
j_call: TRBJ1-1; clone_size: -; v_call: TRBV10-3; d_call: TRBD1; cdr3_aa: CAISESQGVRAFF; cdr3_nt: TGTGCCATCAGTGAGTCGCAGGGGGTCAGAGCTTTCTTT
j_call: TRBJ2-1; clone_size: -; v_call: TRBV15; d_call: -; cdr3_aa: CATSREILRDEQFF; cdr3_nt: TGTGCCACCAGCAGAGAAATTCTCCGCGATGAGCAGTTCTTC
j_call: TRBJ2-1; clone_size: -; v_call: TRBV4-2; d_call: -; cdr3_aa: CASSQAEGLPALEQFF; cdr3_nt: TGTGCCAGCAGCCAAGCCGAGGGTCTACCCGCGCTTGAGCAGTTCTTC
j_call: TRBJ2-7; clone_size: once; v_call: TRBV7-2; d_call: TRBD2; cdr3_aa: CASSWETSGFHGALYEQYF; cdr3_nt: TGTGCCAGCAGCTGGGAGACTAGCGGCTTCCACGGGGCCTTATACGAGCAGTACTTC
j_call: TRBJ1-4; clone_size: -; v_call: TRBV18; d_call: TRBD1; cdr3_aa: CASSPGTGATNEKLFF; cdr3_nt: TGTGCCAGCTCACCGGGGACAGGGGCAACTAATGAAAAACTGTTTTTT
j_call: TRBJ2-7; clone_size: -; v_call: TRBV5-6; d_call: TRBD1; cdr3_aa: CASSYGTGGYEQYF; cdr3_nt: TGTGCCAGCAGCTATGGGACAGGAGGCTACGAGCAGTACTTC
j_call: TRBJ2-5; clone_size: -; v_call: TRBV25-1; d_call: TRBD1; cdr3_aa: CASSESFGTGDETQYF; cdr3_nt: TGTGCCAGCAGTGAGTCTTTCGGGACAGGGGATGAGACCCAGTACTTC
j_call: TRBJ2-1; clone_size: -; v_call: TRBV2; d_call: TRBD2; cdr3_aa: CASRAGTRTPNEQFF; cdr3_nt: TGTGCCAGCAGGGCCGGGACTAGGACCCCCAATGAGCAGTTCTTC
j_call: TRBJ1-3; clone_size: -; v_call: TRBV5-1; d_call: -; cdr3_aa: CASSVTVGGNTIYF; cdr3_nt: TGCGCCAGCAGCGTGACAGTAGGAGGAAACACCATATATTTT
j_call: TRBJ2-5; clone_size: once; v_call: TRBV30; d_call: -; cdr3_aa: CAWMRQGIQETQYF; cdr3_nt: TGTGCCTGGATGCGGCAGGGGATACAAGAGACCCAGTACTTC
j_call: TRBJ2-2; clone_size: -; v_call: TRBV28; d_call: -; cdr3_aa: CASSLIRGEAGELFF; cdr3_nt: TGTGCCAGCAGTTTAATCCGAGGGGAGGCCGGGGAGCTGTTTTTT
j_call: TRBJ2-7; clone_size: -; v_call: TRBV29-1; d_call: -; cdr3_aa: CSVVPSTYEQYF; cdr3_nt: TGCAGCGTTGTCCCCAGTACCTACGAGCAGTACTTC
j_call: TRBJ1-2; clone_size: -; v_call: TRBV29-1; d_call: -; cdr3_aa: CSVATGRDGYTF; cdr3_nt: TGCAGCGTCGCTACGGGGAGGGATGGCTACACCTTC
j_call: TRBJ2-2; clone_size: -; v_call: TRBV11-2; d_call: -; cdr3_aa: CASSLDRQSEELFF; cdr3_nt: TGTGCCAGCAGCTTAGATCGCCAAAGCGAGGAGCTGTTTTTT
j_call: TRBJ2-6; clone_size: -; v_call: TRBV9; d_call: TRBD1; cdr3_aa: CASSSRTGGRSGGTNVLTF; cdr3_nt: TGTGCCAGCAGCTCAAGGACAGGGGGCAGATCCGGCGGGACCAACGTCCTGACTTTC
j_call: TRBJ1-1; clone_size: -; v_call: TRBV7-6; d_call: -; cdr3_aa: CASSLWGGMNTEAFF; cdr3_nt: TGTGCCAGCAGCTTGTGGGGCGGGATGAACACTGAAGCTTTCTTT
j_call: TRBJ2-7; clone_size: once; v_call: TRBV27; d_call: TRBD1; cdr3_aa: CASSSGTGRYEQYF; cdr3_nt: TGTGCCAGCAGTTCCGGGACAGGGAGGTACGAGCAGTACTTC
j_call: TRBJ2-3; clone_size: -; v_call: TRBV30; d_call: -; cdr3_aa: CAWSADSYTDTQYF; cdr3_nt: TGTGCCTGGAGCGCGGACAGTTACACAGATACGCAGTATTTT
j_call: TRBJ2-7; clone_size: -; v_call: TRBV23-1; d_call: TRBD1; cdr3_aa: CASSHQTGTGNEQYF; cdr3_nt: TGCGCCAGCAGTCATCAGACCGGGACAGGGAACGAGCAGTACTTC
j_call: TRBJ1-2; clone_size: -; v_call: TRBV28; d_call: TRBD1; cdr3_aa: CASRIQGVSGGYTF; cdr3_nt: TGTGCCAGCAGGATCCAGGGGGTATCAGGAGGCTACACCTTC
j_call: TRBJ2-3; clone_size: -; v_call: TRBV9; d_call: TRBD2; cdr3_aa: CASSLAGGTDTQYF; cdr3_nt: TGTGCCAGCAGTTTGGCGGGGGGCACAGATACGCAGTATTTT
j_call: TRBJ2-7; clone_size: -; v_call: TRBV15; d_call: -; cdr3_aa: CATSPTGLSGEQYF; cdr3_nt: TGTGCCACCAGCCCAACAGGGCTTTCTGGCGAGCAGTACTTC
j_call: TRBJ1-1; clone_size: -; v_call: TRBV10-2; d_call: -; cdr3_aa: CASSGTGSSEVTEAFF; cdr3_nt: TGCGCCAGCAGTGGCACCGGGTCTAGTGAGGTTACTGAAGCTTTCTTT